A selection of T cell receptor beta chains follows, all from one sample in a study of cytomegalovirus exposure and HLA in healthy donors. Method: immunoSEQ multiplex PCR; TCRdb's copy keeps in-frame clones and lacks some. The table shows approximately 76,000 clones, with roughly 85% occurring only once. Input material: PBMCs. These receptors all come from a man aged 30 to 45 in good health and CMV-seronegative. The CDR3 runs from the conserved cysteine through the conserved F or W. The D gene is left open where the match is weak. Some rows have no size entry. The others give once, few or many, or a class for an expanded clone.

j_call,v_call,d_call,clone_size,cdr3_aa,cdr3_nt
TRBJ1-2,TRBV19,TRBD1,NA,CASRDSPTLNYGYPF,TGTGCCAGCAGGGACAGCCCAACTTTAAACTATGGCTACCCCTTC
TRBJ2-7,TRBV2,TRBD1,NA,CASSQTGTGVSEQYF,TGTGCCAGCAGTCAAACCGGGACAGGGGTTAGCGAGCAGTACTTC
TRBJ1-2,TRBV5-6,NA,NA,CASSHKQPRGDGYTF,TGTGCCAGCAGCCACAAACAACCTCGAGGAGATGGCTACACCTTC
TRBJ2-2,TRBV25-1,TRBD1,NA,CATGTVNTGEPFF,TGTGCCACAGGGACAGTAAACACCGGGGAGCCGTTTTTT
TRBJ1-1,TRBV7-2,NA,NA,CASSLDLSRSTEAFF,TGTGCCAGCAGCTTAGATTTGTCCAGGTCCACTGAAGCTTTCTTT
TRBJ2-2,TRBV18,TRBD1,NA,CASSRDRATGELFF,TGTGCCAGCTCTCGAGACAGGGCAACCGGGGAGCTGTTTTTT
TRBJ1-1,TRBV6-6,NA,NA,CASSYSNSGMNTEAFF,TGTGCCAGCAGTTACTCTAACTCAGGGATGAACACTGAAGCTTTCTTT
TRBJ2-2,TRBV4-2,TRBD2,few,CASSPSGTSGGTGELFF,TGTGCCAGCAGCCCATCCGGGACTAGCGGGGGCACCGGGGAGCTGTTTTTT
TRBJ2-7,TRBV5-8,NA,NA,CASSPTMASSYEQYF,TGTGCCAGCAGCCCTACTATGGCCAGCTCCTACGAGCAGTACTTC
TRBJ1-2,TRBV6-1,NA,NA,CASSEGSGYGYTF,TGTGCCAGCAGTGAAGGGTCAGGCTATGGCTACACCTTC
TRBJ2-7,TRBV5-1,TRBD2,NA,CASSLDGTSPYEQYF,TGCGCCAGCAGCTTGGACGGGACTAGCCCCTACGAGCAGTACTTC
TRBJ1-2,TRBV7-9,NA,NA,CASSLEPGSRGYTF,TGTGCCAGCAGCTTAGAGCCAGGGTCCCGTGGCTACACCTTC
TRBJ2-3,TRBV9,NA,NA,CASSVEEGRYTQYF,TGTGCCAGCAGCGTAGAGGAGGGGAGGTATACGCAGTATTTT
TRBJ2-1,TRBV5-4,NA,NA,CASSSGASATYNEQFF,TGTGCCAGCAGCTCTGGGGCTAGCGCGACCTACAATGAGCAGTTCTTC
TRBJ1-5,TRBV9,NA,NA,CASSEGTGTNSNQPQHF,TGTGCCAGCAGCGAGGGCACAGGGACTAATAGCAATCAGCCCCAGCATTTT
TRBJ1-1,TRBV6-1,NA,NA,CASSSPGIRNTEAFF,TGTGCCAGCTCTTCCCCAGGGATCCGGAACACTGAAGCTTTCTTT